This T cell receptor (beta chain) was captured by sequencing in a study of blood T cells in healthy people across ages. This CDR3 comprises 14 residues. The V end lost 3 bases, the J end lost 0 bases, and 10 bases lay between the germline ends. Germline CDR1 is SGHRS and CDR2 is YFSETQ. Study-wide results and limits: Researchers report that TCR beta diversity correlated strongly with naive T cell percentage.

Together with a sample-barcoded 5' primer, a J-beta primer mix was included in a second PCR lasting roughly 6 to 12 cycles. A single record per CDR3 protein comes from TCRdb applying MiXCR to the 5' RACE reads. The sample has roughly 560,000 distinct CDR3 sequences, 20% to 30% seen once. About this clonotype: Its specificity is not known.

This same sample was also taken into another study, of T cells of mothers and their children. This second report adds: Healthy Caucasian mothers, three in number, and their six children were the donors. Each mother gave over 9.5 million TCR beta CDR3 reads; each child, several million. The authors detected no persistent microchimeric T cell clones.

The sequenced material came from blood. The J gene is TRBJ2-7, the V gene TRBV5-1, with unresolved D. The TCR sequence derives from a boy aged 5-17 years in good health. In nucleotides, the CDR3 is TGCGCCAGCAGCTCCAAACAATTCTCCTACGAGCAGTACTTC. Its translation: CASSSKQFSYEQYF.